This entry lists 11 T cell receptor beta chains sequenced from one sample in a study of blood T cell repertoires in COVID-19. Method: immunoSEQ multiplex PCR; TCRdb's copy keeps in-frame clones and lacks some. The data contain 300,000 to 350,000 clones, around 90% of them singletons. Sequencing was performed on PBMCs or T cells enriched from blood (not recorded which). The receptor set was obtained from a woman aged 18-29 years with acute COVID-19.

V gene TRBV11-2 combines with J gene TRBJ1-5; a possible D gene is TRBD1 (5 bases). Trimming stripped 5 bases from V and 6 bases from J, with 17 bases between. Germline V gene lookup returns CDR1 SGHAT and CDR2 FQNNGV. CDR3 size: 15 residues. In DNA form, the CDR3 reads TGTGCCAGCAGCGTCCACGGGGGGTGGGGTCAGCCCCAGCATTTT. Translated: CASSVHGGWGQPQHF.

This clone was recorded a few times. The rearrangement links TRBV5-1 to TRBJ1-1; D is perhaps TRBD1 (5 bases). The germline V and J ends were trimmed by 4 bases and 1 base, with 8 bases remaining between them. This CDR3 is 13 amino acids long. Germline loops: CDR1 SGHRS, CDR2 YFSETQ. CDR3 in amino acids: CASSPQENTEAFF. The CDR3 DNA reads as TGCGCCAGCAGCCCACAGGAGAACACTGAAGCTTTCTTT.

This chain uses TRBV6-6 with TRBJ2-7, with a tentative D call TRBD2 (7 bases). V was cut by 7 bases and J by 6 bases, with 22 bases left in between. Germline CDR1 reads MNHNY; CDR2 reads SVGAGI (reference sequence). The CDR3 is 15 amino acids. The CDR3, as DNA: TGTGCCAGCACCGACCAGGGAGGGGGTCTGATCGAGCAGTACTTC. It codes for CASTDQGGGLIEQYF.

The table lists this clone with a count of one. The chain carries TRBV25-1 and TRBJ2-5; 8 bases agree with TRBD2. Germline V CDR1 and CDR2: MGHDK, SYGVNS. The V gene end was trimmed by 7 bases and the J gene end by 3 bases; junction bases not matched to a gene: 10. The CDR3 has 15 residues. Written as DNA, the CDR3 is TGTGCCAGCAATGACCCAGCAGCGGGGGAAGAGACCCAGTACTTC. This translates into CASNDPAAGEETQYF.

The sample holds a few counts of this clone. The chain uses TRBV2 and TRBJ1-5, with 11 bases lining up with TRBD1. CDR1 and CDR2 (germline): SNHLY, FYNNEI. This CDR3 contains 15 residues. Germline trimming cut 6 bases from V and 5 bases from J; bases unmatched to any gene: 6. The CDR3 bases are TGTGCCAGCAGCGTGGGACAGGGGGGCCATCAGCCCCAGCATTTT. Protein product: CASSVGQGGHQPQHF. Supplemented by reference TRBV2 and TRBJ1-5, the full variable domain reads EPEVTQTPSHQVTQMGQEVILRCVPISNHLYFYWYRQILGQKVEFLVSFYNNEISEKSEIFDDQFSVERPDGSNFTLKIRSTKLEDSAMYFCASSVGQGGHQPQHFGDGTRLSIL.

V and J are TRBV30 and TRBJ2-1; TRBD2 matches at 8 bases. The CDR3 consists of 18 residues. Germline V gene sequence: CDR1 GTSNPN, CDR2 SVGIG (reference sequence). Trimming cost V 3 bases and J 6 bases; bases outside gene matches: 19. CDR3 region: CAWSQLADIWGVINEQFF. The CDR3, as DNA: TGTGCCTGGAGCCAACTAGCGGATATTTGGGGAGTAATCAATGAGCAGTTCTTC.

This chain connects TRBV2 to TRBJ2-3; 7 bases match TRBD2. V lost 6 bases, J lost 2 bases, and 8 bases stayed unmatched. The germline V gene has CDR1 SNHLY and CDR2 FYNNEI. CDR3 length: 15 amino acids. CDR3 protein: CASRGGQDVTDTQYF. The DNA of the CDR3 is TGTGCCAGCAGGGGAGGGCAGGACGTCACAGATACGCAGTATTTT.

This chain uses TRBV28 with TRBJ1-1; 8 positions match TRBD1. The germline V gene encodes CDR1 MDHEN and CDR2 SYDVKM. V lost 8 bases, J lost 0 bases, and 5 bases stayed unmatched. This CDR3 spans 14 amino acids. CDR3 nucleotides: TGTGCCAGCGGGGCAGGGGGCCTGAACACTGAAGCTTTCTTT. This translates into CASGAGGLNTEAFF. Drawing the rest from reference TRBV28 and TRBJ1-1, the complete variable domain is DVKVTQSSRYLVKRTGEKVFLECVQDMDHENMFWYRQDPGLGLRLIYFSYDVKMKEKGDIPEGYSVSREKKERFSLILESASTNQTSMYLCASGAGGLNTEAFFGQGTRLTVV.

V gene TRBV6-5 combines with J gene TRBJ1-5; TRBD1 might be the D (5 bases). Trimming shortened V by 6 bases and J by 0 bases, and 12 bases separated the two germline ends. CDR1 MNHEY and CDR2 SVGAGI come from the germline V gene. The CDR3 length is 15 residues. In DNA, the CDR3 is TGTGCCAGCAGAAGGGGTGTCGGTAGCAATCAGCCCCAGCATTTT. Protein sequence: CASRRGVGSNQPQHF.

J is TRBJ1-6 and V is TRBV14; 9 bases are shared with TRBD1. J lost 10 bases, V lost 2 bases, and 6 bases had no gene match. CDR3 length: 15 amino acids. Germline values: CDR1 SGHDN, CDR2 FVKESK. CDR3 nucleotides: TGTGCCAGCAGCCAAATGGGACAGGGTCTGTCACCCCTCCACTTT. As protein: CASSQMGQGLSPLHF.

The V call is TRBV25-1, the J call TRBJ2-7; D is possibly TRBD2 (5 bases). Between the trimmed V and J ends, which lost 6 bases and 0 bases, there was a span of 18 bases. The CDR3 has 16 amino acids. Germline V gene lookup returns CDR1 MGHDK and CDR2 SYGVNS. CDR3 coding DNA: TGTGCCAGCAGCGAGCCGGGGAGTCTGAGCTCCTACGAGCAGTACTTC. This codes for CASSEPGSLSSYEQYF.